A single sample gave rise to the 24 T cell receptor beta chains below, sequenced in a study of blood T cell repertoires in COVID-19 (dated by TCRdb to 2019 to 2021). The method behind the library was the immunoSEQ multiplex PCR assay. The clones in this table, taken by TCRdb from immuneACCESS, are in-frame only. Not every clone is retained; where verified, under half of the shortfall comes from an unresolved V gene, and the cause of the rest is unknown. This sample comprises approximately 59,000 clones, about four fifths of them detected only once. Of the sample, around 3.4% falls within the top ten clones. Sequenced: peripheral blood. The receptors originated from a woman older than 75 with acute or convalescent COVID-19.

The chain couples TRBV5-1 to TRBJ1-1, with D possibly TRBD1 on 6 matching bases. The germline V gene encodes CDR1 SGHRS and CDR2 YFSETQ. The CDR3 extends over 14 amino acids. V dropped 4 bases and J dropped 0 bases, with 10 bases sitting between them. CDR3 nucleotides: TGCGCCAGCAGCAAGACAGGAATGAACACTGAAGCTTTCTTT. This translates into CASSKTGMNTEAFF. The full variable domain, its missing parts supplied by reference TRBV5-1 and TRBJ1-1, is KAGVTQTPRYLIKTRGQQVTLSCSPISGHRSVSWYQQTPGQGLQFLFEYFSETQRNKGNFPGRFSGRQFSNSRSEMNVSTLELGDSALYLCASSKTGMNTEAFFGQGTRLTVV.

This clone was seen once. The chain has TRBV11-2 and TRBJ2-2; 7 bases map to TRBD1. Germline V CDR1 and CDR2: SGHAT, FQNNGV. CDR3 length equals 16 residues. J lost 8 bases, V lost 6 bases, and 15 bases had no gene match. CDR3 protein: CASRTTGIEVLGELFF. The CDR3 nucleotides read TGTGCCAGCAGGACGACAGGGATTGAAGTTTTGGGGGAGCTGTTTTTT.

The CDR3 loop reads CASSELAGAYNEQFF. CDR3 bases: TGTGCCAGCAGCGAACTAGCGGGTGCCTACAATGAGCAGTTCTTC. V gene TRBV28 combines with J gene TRBJ2-1; 9 bases align to TRBD2. Germline CDR1 and CDR2: MDHEN and SYDVKM. This CDR3 is 15 amino acids long. The V segment lost 6 bases and the J segment 2 bases; nucleotides outside the gene matches: 5.

The V gene is TRBV19, the J gene TRBJ1-3, with D perhaps TRBD1 (6 bases). This CDR3 has 16 residues. The V end lost 7 bases, the J end lost 2 bases, and 18 bases lay between the germline ends. The germline CDR1 and CDR2 sequences are LNHDA and SQIVND (reference sequence). CDR3 nucleotides: TGTGCCAGTACCATGCGGGGGGCTCGGACTGGAAACACCATATATTTT. Protein: CASTMRGARTGNTIYF.

The sample holds one count of this clone. The chain employs TRBV5-1 and TRBJ2-2; 7 bases are a match to TRBD1. The CDR3 loop spans 14 amino acids. CDR1 is SGHRS and CDR2 is YFSETQ in the germline V gene. V lost 4 bases, J lost 4 bases, and 4 bases stayed unmatched. The CDR3 region is CASSRQGATGELFF. In nucleotides, the CDR3 is TGCGCCAGCAGCAGACAGGGTGCCACCGGGGAGCTGTTTTTT.

This clone occurred a few times. The V gene is TRBV5-1, the J gene TRBJ1-2; D not certain. Deletions cut 4 bases from V and 0 bases from J, with 4 bases between. The CDR3 is 12 residues long. From germline, CDR1 is SGHRS and CDR2 YFSETQ. The CDR3 sequence: CASSPANYGYTF. In DNA, the CDR3 is TGCGCCAGCAGCCCTGCTAACTATGGCTACACCTTC.

V gene TRBV7-2 combines with J gene TRBJ1-1; perhaps TRBD1 as D (5 bases). CDR1 and CDR2 (germline): SGHTA, FQGNSA. The CDR3 has 15 residues. Trimming removed 6 bases at V and 0 bases at J, with 14 bases between. The DNA for the CDR3 is TGTGCCAGCAGTTCTTCCGGGACTGTGAACACTGAAGCTTTCTTT. It is translated as CASSSSGTVNTEAFF.

The V call is TRBV3-1 (or the pseudogene TRBV3-2), the J call TRBJ2-2; D possibly corresponds to TRBD1 (6 bases). This CDR3 contains 15 residues. Between the trimmed V and J ends, which lost 4 bases and 0 bases, there was a span of 9 bases. Germline V gene data show CDR1 as LGHDT and CDR2 as YNNKEL (reference sequence). DNA of the CDR3: TGTGCCAGCAGCCGTACAGGGCCGAACACCGGGGAGCTGTTTTTT. This sequence encodes CASSRTGPNTGELFF.

The V and J genes are TRBV20-1 and TRBJ2-1; 8 positions agree with TRBD2. Germline V gene lookup returns CDR1 DFQATT and CDR2 SNEGSKA (reference sequence). The CDR3 extends over 17 amino acids. V lost 3 bases, J lost 3 bases, and 13 bases stayed unmatched. The DNA of the CDR3 is TGCAGTGCTAGTCCCGGTGGGGCGGGACTAGTCTACAATGAGCAGTTCTTC. As protein: CSASPGGAGLVYNEQFF.

Points on this clone: Additional DNA sequences in this sample encode the identical CDR3. The V and J genes are TRBV7-3 and TRBJ1-3; 7 bases line up with TRBD1. V shed 5 bases, J shed 4 bases, and the junction held 8 bases outside the gene matches. CDR1 is SGHTA, CDR2 FQGTGA, per germline. CDR3 length: 15 residues. The CDR3 DNA sequence: TGTGCCAGCAGCCTAGAGGGGGCGAGGGGAAACACCATATATTTT. This codes for CASSLEGARGNTIYF.

The chain carries TRBV11-3 and TRBJ2-1, with unresolved D. CDR3 length equals 16 residues. Germline V gives CDR1 SGHNT, CDR2 YENEEA. The V gene lost 6 bases and the J gene lost 0 bases, with 15 bases spanning the gap. The CDR3 is CASRPSRFFSYNEQFF. In DNA, the CDR3 is TGTGCCAGCAGACCATCGAGGTTTTTCTCCTACAATGAGCAGTTCTTC.

The V and J genes are TRBV13 and TRBJ2-1; 14 bases line up with TRBD2. This CDR3 has 17 amino acids. CDR1 and CDR2 (germline): PRHDT, FYEKMQ (reference sequence). J gave up 7 bases and V 5 bases, and 10 bases lay outside the gene matches. CDR3 DNA sequence: TGTGCCAGCAGCCGGGGACTAGCGGGGGCTGTTTGGAATGAGCAGTTCTTC. It codes for CASSRGLAGAVWNEQFF.

The gene calls are TRBV9 and TRBJ2-7, with D possibly TRBD2 on 5 matching bases. CDR1 is SGDLS and CDR2 is YYNGEE in the germline V gene. The V gene lost 0 bases and the J gene lost 0 bases, with 10 bases spanning the gap. This CDR3 contains 15 residues. CDR3 in DNA: TGTGCCAGCAGCGTAGAGCAAGGGAGCTCCTACGAGCAGTACTTC. Its translation: CASSVEQGSSYEQYF.

The chain recombines TRBV11-2 with TRBJ1-1, with 7 nucleotides matching TRBD1. CDR3 length: 19 residues. Germline CDR1 is SGHAT and CDR2 is FQNNGV. V lost 0 bases and J lost 2; bases outside the gene matches: 15. CDR3 sequence reads: CASSLDNHFSTGVNTEAFF. CDR3 DNA: TGTGCCAGCAGCTTAGATAACCACTTTAGTACAGGGGTAAACACTGAAGCTTTCTTT.

This clone was counted only a few times. The chain recombines TRBV11-2 with TRBJ1-4; D is possibly TRBD1 (6 bases). The CDR3 totals 14 residues. Per the germline V gene, CDR1 is SGHAT and CDR2 is FQNNGV. The V and J ends lost 0 bases and 7 bases respectively, with 9 bases between them. CDR3 DNA sequence: TGTGCCAGCAGCTTAGAAGGGGGGGGTGAAAAACTGTTTTTT. Protein sequence: CASSLEGGGEKLFF.

The chain employs TRBV4-1 and TRBJ2-5; TRBD2 aligns across 15 bases. CDR3 length: 19 residues. The germline CDR1 and CDR2 sequences are MGHRA and YSYEKL. With 0 bases clipped from V and 5 bases from J, the junction kept 10 bases outside the gene matches. The CDR3 DNA follows: TGCGCCAGCAGCCAAGAAAGTAGGACTAGCGGGGGGGCTAGGGAGACCCAGTACTTC. Translation gives CASSQESRTSGGARETQYF.

The chain is built from TRBV12-5 and TRBJ2-7; a possible D gene is TRBD2 (5 bases). Trimming took off 2 bases at V and 5 bases at J, with 16 bases between the two ends. Germline-derived CDR1 and CDR2 are LGHNT and FRNRAP. CDR3 length: 15 amino acids. The CDR3 DNA reads TGTGCTAGTGGTTTGTCAAGCGAGGGCTCGGACGAGCAGTACTTC. Translation gives CASGLSSEGSDEQYF. Combining the CDR3 with reference TRBV12-5 and TRBJ2-7 gives the whole variable domain DARVTQTPRHKVTEMGQEVTMRCQPILGHNTVFWYRQTMMQGLELLAYFRNRAPLDDSGMPKDRFSAEMPDATLATLKIQPSEPRDSAVYFCASGLSSEGSDEQYFGPGTRLTVT.

In its sample, this clone was seen once. This same CDR3 is encoded by further DNA sequences in the sample. V and J are TRBV3-1 (or the pseudogene TRBV3-2) and TRBJ2-2; 9 positions match TRBD1. Per the germline V gene, CDR1 is LGHDT and CDR2 is YNNKEL (reference sequence). Trimming took 5 bases from V and 4 from J; bases not matched to a gene: 5. The CDR3 is made up of 15 amino acids. The CDR3 DNA sequence: TGTGCCAGCAGCAAACAGGGGGCAGGCACCGGGGAGCTGTTTTTT. This gives the protein CASSKQGAGTGELFF.

The chain uses TRBV7-9 and TRBJ2-1; 10 positions match TRBD2. The germline V gene has CDR1 SEHNR and CDR2 FQNEAQ (reference sequence). The CDR3 is 16 residues long. Germline trimming cut 5 bases from V and 0 bases from J; bases unmatched to any gene: 4. DNA for the CDR3: TGTGCCAGCAGCCGCCGGACTAGCGGCTCCTACAATGAGCAGTTCTTC. This translates into CASSRRTSGSYNEQFF.

The chain uses TRBV7-7 and TRBJ2-5; 9 bases match TRBD2. V was clipped by 5 bases and J by 2 bases; unmatched bases: 6. The CDR3 runs to 15 residues. From germline, CDR1 is SSHAT and CDR2 FNYEAQ (reference sequence). This CDR3 is CASSLGGGGQETQYF. DNA for the CDR3: TGTGCCAGCAGCCTTGGCGGGGGGGGACAAGAGACCCAGTACTTC.

The rearrangement links TRBV3-1 (or the pseudogene TRBV3-2) to TRBJ2-5, with D perhaps matching TRBD1 (6 bases). CDR3 length equals 14 residues. Germline CDR1 and CDR2: LGHDT and YNNKEL (reference sequence). V gave up 3 bases and J gave up 3 bases, with 11 bases separating them. The CDR3, as DNA: TGTGCCAGCAGCCACCGCCGACAGGAAGAGACCCAGTACTTC. This translates into CASSHRRQEETQYF.

The chain links TRBV27 to TRBJ1-1; 7 nucleotides line up with TRBD1. Germline CDR1 is MNHEY and CDR2 is SMNVEV (reference sequence). V lost 5 bases, J lost 5 bases, and 5 bases stayed unmatched. CDR3 length: 13 residues. The CDR3 DNA reads as TGTGCCAGCAGTGACAGGGCCTGGACTGAAGCTTTCTTT. Protein product: CASSDRAWTEAFF.

V usage is TRBV7-8 and J usage is TRBJ2-7, with 9 bases aligning to TRBD1. The CDR3 extends over 15 amino acids. Germline assignment: CDR1 SGHVS and CDR2 FQNEAQ. The V segment lost 2 bases and the J segment 9 bases; nucleotides outside the gene matches: 11. As DNA, the CDR3 is TGTGCCAGCAGCTTACTCGGACAGGGGAGTGCTGGGCAGTACTTC. Its protein product is CASSLLGQGSAGQYF.

This rearrangement joins TRBV28 to TRBJ2-1; the D gene is possibly TRBD2 (5 bases). The germline CDR1 and CDR2 sequences are MDHEN and SYDVKM. This CDR3 comprises 14 residues. Trimming pared 3 bases from V and 7 bases from J, leaving 13 bases between. CDR3: CASSFEGERNEQFF. CDR3 coding DNA: TGTGCCAGCAGTTTTGAGGGCGAGCGGAATGAGCAGTTCTTC.